These 28 T cell receptor beta chains were all obtained from the same sample, sequenced in a study of T-cell memory formation after mild COVID-19. TCRdb re-derived calls from the 5' RACE reads in MiXCR, one entry per CDR3 protein. The sample yields about 45,000 distinct CDR3 sequences, 7.3% seen once. The specimen sequenced was PBMCs or a T cell subset sorted from them (not recorded which). Receptor source: a man aged 18 to 29 who had mild COVID-19 (a few samples of this study predate the infection). Cell type and time point are not known.

The chain recombines TRBV6-5 with TRBJ1-6; tentative D call: TRBD1 (5 bases). This CDR3 has 12 residues. V was pared by 8 bases and J by 8 bases, with 10 bases between. Per germline, CDR1 MNHEY and CDR2 SVGAGI. The CDR3 is CASRDRYSPLHF. The CDR3 nucleotides read TGTGCCAGCCGGGACCGTTATTCACCCCTCCACTTT.

Here the CDR3 reads CASSFPGLRAEQYV. The CDR3 nucleotides read TGTGCCAGCAGTTTCCCCGGTCTCAGGGCCGAGCAGTACGTC. This sequence joins TRBV6-6 and TRBJ2-7; possible D gene TRBD1, 5 bases. Germline loops: CDR1 MNHNY, CDR2 SVGAGI (reference sequence). Between the trimmed V and J ends, which lost 4 bases and 6 bases, there was a span of 16 bases. The CDR3 runs to 14 residues.

This clonotype was seen many times. The rearrangement joins TRBV20-1 to TRBJ2-7; TRBD1 agrees at 8 bases. This CDR3 is 14 amino acids long. Germline lookup yields CDR1 DFQATT and CDR2 SNEGSKA (reference sequence). V was clipped by 6 bases and J by 0 bases; unmatched bases: 7. This CDR3 reads CSAPRGRDSYEQYV. The CDR3, as DNA: TGCAGTGCCCCCAGGGGGCGCGACTCCTACGAGCAGTACGTC.

This chain joins TRBV7-6 and TRBJ1-2; D is perhaps TRBD1 (5 bases). Germline CDR1 is SGHVS and CDR2 is FNYEAQ. V lost 0 bases and J lost 4, with 12 bases in between. The CDR3 spans 15 residues. CDR3 in DNA: TGTGCCAGCAGCTTAGCGCTTAGGGGCGGCTATGGCTACACCTTC. As protein: CASSLALRGGYGYTF. The whole variable domain, filled in from reference TRBV7-6 and TRBJ1-2, reads GAGVSQSPRYKVTKRGQDVALRCDPISGHVSLYWYRQALGQGPEFLTYFNYEAQQDKSGLPNDRFSAERPEGSISTLTIQRTEQRDSAMYRCASSLALRGGYGYTFGSGTRLTVV.

This clonotype has a count of ten or more. The chain has TRBV7-2 and TRBJ2-1, with 8 bases aligning to TRBD2. With 4 bases clipped from V and 9 bases from J, the junction kept 8 bases outside the gene matches. The CDR3 extends over 14 amino acids. CDR1 is SGHTA and CDR2 is FQGNSA in the germline V gene. The chain's CDR3 is CASSSRTSIGEQFF. The CDR3 DNA reads TGTGCCAGCAGCTCCCGGACTAGCATCGGTGAGCAGTTCTTC. Based on the CDR3 plus reference TRBV7-2 and TRBJ2-1, the full variable domain is GAGVSQSPSNKVTEKGKDVELRCDPISGHTALYWYRQSLGQGLEFLIYFQGNSAPDKSGLPSDRFSAERTGGSVSTLTIQRTQQEDSAVYLCASSSRTSIGEQFFGPGTRLTVL.

The V and J genes are TRBV7-2 and TRBJ2-3; 9 positions agree with TRBD2. The CDR3 sequence is 16 residues long. With V trimmed by 3 bases and J by 2 bases, 6 bases remained unmatched. Germline V gene data show CDR1 as SGHTA and CDR2 as FQGNSA. CDR3 DNA sequence: TGTGCCAGCAGCTTTGGCGGGGGGGTCCCCACAGATACGCAGTATTTT. Translation: CASSFGGGVPTDTQYF. The variable domain in full, with the rest retrieved from reference TRBV7-2 and TRBJ2-3, is GAGVSQSPSNKVTEKGKDVELRCDPISGHTALYWYRQSLGQGLEFLIYFQGNSAPDKSGLPSDRFSAERTGGSVSTLTIQRTQQEDSAVYLCASSFGGGVPTDTQYFGPGTRLTVL.

The V and J genes are TRBV28 and TRBJ2-3, with D possibly TRBD2 on 5 matching bases. Between the trimmed V and J ends, which lost 5 bases and 6 bases, there was a span of 21 bases. This CDR3 comprises 16 residues. Germline V gene data show CDR1 as MDHEN and CDR2 as SYDVKM. DNA of the CDR3: TGTGCCAGCAGTCAGAACACCGGCGTCTCGGGGGATACGCAGTATTTT. Translated: CASSQNTGVSGDTQYF.

This clonotype was picked up a small number of times. The J gene is TRBJ2-7, the V gene TRBV2; D gene ambiguous. V lost 8 bases to trimming and J lost 8 bases, with 13 bases between them. The CDR3 totals 11 residues. Germline CDR1 reads SNHLY; CDR2 reads FYNNEI. The CDR3 loop is CASLFYGQQYV. The CDR3 DNA sequence: TGTGCCAGCCTGTTCTACGGGCAGCAGTACGTC.

This clonotype was detected ten times or more. The chain joins TRBV28 to TRBJ2-5; no clear D. V was pared by 3 bases and J by 1 base, with 9 bases between. The CDR3 runs 14 residues. Germline V CDR1 and CDR2: MDHEN, SYDVKM. Here the CDR3 DNA reads TGTGCCAGCAGTTTGTCCCAGGCCCAAGAGACCCAGTACTTC. Its translation: CASSLSQAQETQYF. Full variable domain (remainder filled in from reference TRBV28 and TRBJ2-5): DVKVTQSSRYLVKRTGEKVFLECVQDMDHENMFWYRQDPGLGLRLIYFSYDVKMKEKGDIPEGYSVSREKKERFSLILESASTNQTSMYLCASSLSQAQETQYFGPGTRLLVL.

This clonotype was observed a handful of times. The chain uses TRBV12-3 or TRBV12-4 and TRBJ2-1; 8 bases match TRBD2. There are 15 residues in the CDR3. Trimming at V came to 0 bases and at J to 7 bases, leaving 5 bases not matched to a gene. The CDR3 region has the DNA TGTGCCAGCAGTTTAGCCAGCGGGGGTGGGAATGAGCAGTTCTTC. Translated, it gives CASSLASGGGNEQFF.

V is TRBV20-1 and J is TRBJ2-2, with D perhaps matching TRBD1 (6 bases). V was shortened by 5 bases and J by 4 bases, with 11 bases between the two germline ends. Per germline, CDR1 DFQATT and CDR2 SNEGSKA (reference sequence). The CDR3 consists of 13 residues. The CDR3 reads CSAPVQGTGELFF. DNA for the CDR3: TGCAGTGCTCCCGTACAGGGCACCGGGGAGCTGTTTTTT.

The chain is built from TRBV5-1 and TRBJ1-3; D gene unclear. The germline V and J ends were trimmed by 5 bases and 1 base, with 13 bases remaining between them. This CDR3 region has 15 residues. Per the germline V gene, CDR1 is SGHRS and CDR2 is YFSETQ. CDR3 residues: CASRLEARSGNTIYF. In DNA, the CDR3 is TGCGCCAGCAGGCTGGAGGCCAGGTCTGGAAACACCATATATTTT.

This clonotype occurred many times. This chain joins TRBV7-3 and TRBJ1-1; D is unresolved. Germline CDR1 is SGHTA and CDR2 is FQGTGA. V was cut by 5 bases and J by 3 bases, with 10 bases left in between. The CDR3 covers 13 residues. The CDR3 loop is CASSPLGDTEAFF. For the CDR3, the DNA is TGTGCCAGCAGCCCTCTTGGGGACACTGAAGCTTTCTTT.

The chain combines TRBV6-5 with TRBJ1-2; D unresolved. Trimming removed 0 bases from V and 7 bases from J, with 9 bases in between. CDR1 is MNHEY, CDR2 SVGAGI, per germline. CDR3 length: 13 residues. The CDR3 loop is CASSYSQAAGYTF. CDR3 DNA sequence: TGTGCCAGCAGTTACTCGCAGGCGGCTGGCTACACCTTC.

This chain joins TRBV20-1 and TRBJ1-2; possible D gene TRBD1, 6 bases. This CDR3 comprises 14 residues. V shed 5 bases and J shed 3 bases, with 16 bases lying between them. The germline V gene encodes CDR1 DFQATT and CDR2 SNEGSKA (reference sequence). CDR3: CSAPKREGDYGYTF. DNA of the CDR3: TGCAGTGCTCCCAAACGGGAGGGGGACTATGGCTACACCTTC.

This clonotype has a handful of counts. The V gene is TRBV5-1, the J gene TRBJ2-7; D gene ambiguous. Germline values: CDR1 SGHRS, CDR2 YFSETQ. The CDR3 consists of 13 residues. The germline V and J ends were trimmed by 4 bases and 2 bases, with 10 bases remaining between them. As DNA, the CDR3 is TGCGCCAGCAGCCCCGAGGCTGCCTACGAGCAGTACTTC. Translated: CASSPEAAYEQYF.

In this sample, this clonotype turned up a few times. This rearrangement joins TRBV13 to TRBJ2-3; D remains unclear. The germline V gene has CDR1 PRHDT and CDR2 FYEKMQ (reference sequence). V lost 3 bases, J lost 3 bases, and 7 bases lay in between. The length of the CDR3 is 13 residues. The CDR3 reads CASSFTYTDTQYF. CDR3 coding DNA: TGTGCCAGCAGCTTTACCTATACAGATACGCAGTATTTT. Supplemented by reference TRBV13 and TRBJ2-3, the full variable domain reads AAGVIQSPRHLIKEKRETATLKCYPIPRHDTVYWYQQGPGQDPQFLISFYEKMQSDKGSIPDRFSAQQFSDYHSELNMSSLELGDSALYFCASSFTYTDTQYFGPGTRLTVL.

The chain links TRBV12-3 or TRBV12-4 to TRBJ1-1, with D unresolved. V lost 2 bases and J 7 bases, leaving 8 bases between the germline ends. The CDR3 is made up of 12 amino acids. In nucleotides, the CDR3 is TGTGCCAGCAGTTTAAACAGAAATGAAGCTTTCTTT. It encodes CASSLNRNEAFF.

This clonotype has only a few counts. The gene calls are TRBV6-6 and TRBJ2-7; TRBD1 matches 7 bases. The germline gives CDR1 MNHNY, CDR2 SVGAGI (reference sequence). This CDR3 has 13 residues. V trimming: 5 bases; J trimming: 6 bases; junction bases outside the gene matches: 7. The CDR3: CASSAGTVSEQYF. The CDR3 DNA sequence: TGTGCCAGCAGTGCCGGGACAGTCTCCGAGCAGTACTTC.

The V call is TRBV7-3, the J call TRBJ2-4; 9 nucleotides match TRBD1. V shed 3 bases and J 7 bases; nucleotides not matched to a gene: 1. This CDR3 is built from 13 residues. CDR1 SGHTA and CDR2 FQGTGA come from the germline V gene. The chain's CDR3 is CASSFDRGNIQYF. The CDR3 DNA reads TGTGCCAGCAGCTTCGACAGGGGGAACATTCAGTACTTC.

Only a few counts were recorded for this clonotype. The V and J genes are TRBV4-3 and TRBJ1-1; TRBD1 might be the D (5 bases). V was cut by 2 bases and J by 1 base, with 20 bases left in between. This CDR3 comprises 18 residues. From germline, CDR1 is LGHNA and CDR2 YSLEER. For the CDR3, the DNA is TGCGCCAGCAGCCAACGCGCCGCAGGGACCTCGGGGAACACTGAAGCTTTCTTT. Its protein is CASSQRAAGTSGNTEAFF.

This clonotype was picked up a small number of times. The V and J genes are TRBV5-1 and TRBJ1-2, with D perhaps TRBD1 (6 bases). The CDR3 covers 15 residues. Germline CDR1 reads SGHRS; CDR2 reads YFSETQ. With 5 bases removed from V and 6 bases from J, the gap between germline ends came to 20 bases. CDR3 amino acids: CASRPVLAGVDGYTF. As DNA, the CDR3 is TGCGCCAGCAGGCCGGTACTGGCAGGGGTTGATGGCTACACCTTC.

Written as DNA, the CDR3 is TGTGCCAGCAGTTACCGGGGGGCGCTGGGCAAAAACATTCAGTACTTC. It specifies CASSYRGALGKNIQYF. The rearrangement joins TRBV6-2 or TRBV6-3 to TRBJ2-4, with D possibly being TRBD2 (7 bases). The CDR3 is 16 residues long. Germline V lookup: CDR1 MNHEY, CDR2 SVGEGT. Trimming shortened V by 2 bases and J by 3 bases, and 14 bases separated the two germline ends.

This clonotype appeared a few times. CDR3 in DNA: TGCGCCAGCGGCTCGGGGCCCTACGAGCAGTACTTC. Its protein product is CASGSGPYEQYF. This chain links TRBV5-1 with TRBJ2-7; tentatively, D is TRBD1 or TRBD2 (5 bases each). Trimming pared 7 bases from V and 2 bases from J, leaving 10 bases between. CDR1 and CDR2 (germline): SGHRS, YFSETQ. The CDR3 is 12 residues long.

This clonotype was detected a few times. The V and J genes are TRBV18 and TRBJ2-7, with D perhaps being TRBD1 or TRBD2 (5 bases each). CDR1 KGHSH and CDR2 LQKENI come from the germline V gene. The CDR3 spans 15 residues. Trimming removed 2 bases at V and 2 bases at J, with 13 bases between. The CDR3 sequence is CASSPSGTGPYEQYF. CDR3 DNA sequence: TGTGCCAGCTCACCATCCGGGACGGGACCCTACGAGCAGTACTTC.

V usage is TRBV6-5 and J usage is TRBJ2-7; no clear D. V was cut by 3 bases and J by 13 bases, with 13 bases left in between. This CDR3 is 11 amino acids long. Germline CDR1 reads MNHEY; CDR2 reads SVGAGI. CDR3 sequence: CASSYEGGEYF. The CDR3 coding sequence is TGTGCCAGCAGTTATGAAGGTGGTGAATACTTC.

This clonotype was found a few times. The chain employs TRBV18 and TRBJ1-5; D remains unclear. Germline lookup yields CDR1 KGHSH and CDR2 LQKENI. Between the trimmed V and J ends, which lost 4 bases and 4 bases, there was a span of 11 bases. The CDR3 has 14 residues. In nucleotides, the CDR3 is TGTGCCAGCTCACAGGCGCGGGGTAATCAGCCCCAGCATTTT. This encodes CASSQARGNQPQHF.

The chain employs TRBV29-1 and TRBJ2-7; D might be TRBD1 (6 bases). CDR3 length: 11 amino acids. CDR1 is SQVTM, CDR2 ANQGSEA, per germline. The V gene lost 6 bases and the J gene lost 5 bases, with 11 bases spanning the gap. CDR3 nucleotides: TGCAGCGTCCTTACAGGGAACGAGCAGTACGTC. It encodes CSVLTGNEQYV.